This T cell receptor (beta chain) originates from a study of shared clonotypes between healthy human individuals. Study-wide context: Donors consisted of two women and three men between 18 and 49. Per-donor plates numbered three CD4 naive, three CD4 memory, two CD8 naive and one CD8 memory.

The method was immunoSEQ multiplex PCR; TCRdb's version includes in-frame clones alone and lacks a portion of them. The sample consists of more than 2 million clones, about 95% of them appearing once. Only CD45RO-negative cells positively selected for CCR7 counted as naive CD8 cells, so terminally differentiated effector memory CD45RA+ cells were excluded. Overall study findings and caveats: A reduction in generation probabilities was seen for non-shared clonotypes relative to those shared by all four donors.

Details on this clone: The antigen remains undetermined.

The V end lost 4 bases, the J end lost 9 bases, and 13 bases lay between the germline ends. The CDR3 contains 14 residues. Germline lookup yields CDR1 SGHDN and CDR2 FVKESK. This clonotype originated in a man aged 18 to 29 in good health. The chain employs TRBV14 and TRBJ1-6; no clear D. The sample consisted of naive CD8+ T cells sorted from blood. The CDR3 region is CASSLLGLGSPLHF. The CDR3 nucleotides read TGTGCCAGCAGCCTCCTGGGTTTGGGTTCACCCCTCCACTTT.